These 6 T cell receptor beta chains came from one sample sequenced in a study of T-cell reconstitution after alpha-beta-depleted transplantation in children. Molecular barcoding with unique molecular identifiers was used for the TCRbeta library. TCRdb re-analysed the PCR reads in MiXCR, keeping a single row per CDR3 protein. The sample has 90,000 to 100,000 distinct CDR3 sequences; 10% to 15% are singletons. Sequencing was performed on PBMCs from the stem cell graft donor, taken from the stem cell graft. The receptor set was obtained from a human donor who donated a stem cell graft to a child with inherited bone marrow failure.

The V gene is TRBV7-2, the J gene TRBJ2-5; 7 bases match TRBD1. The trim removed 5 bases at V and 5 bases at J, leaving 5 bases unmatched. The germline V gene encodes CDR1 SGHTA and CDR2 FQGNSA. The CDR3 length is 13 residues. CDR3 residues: CASSQQGFETQYF. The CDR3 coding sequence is TGTGCCAGCAGCCAACAGGGGTTTGAGACCCAGTACTTC. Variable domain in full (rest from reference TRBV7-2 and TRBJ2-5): GAGVSQSPSNKVTEKGKDVELRCDPISGHTALYWYRQSLGQGLEFLIYFQGNSAPDKSGLPSDRFSAERTGGSVSTLTIQRTQQEDSAVYLCASSQQGFETQYFGPGTRLLVL.

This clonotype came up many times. CDR3 loop: CASSPKGPGYEQYF. CDR3 DNA: TGTGCCAGCAGTCCGAAAGGGCCGGGCTACGAGCAGTACTTC. The chain joins TRBV6-2 or TRBV6-3 to TRBJ2-7; D ambiguous. The length of the CDR3 is 14 residues. V was trimmed by 5 bases and J by 3 bases, leaving 14 bases between them. The germline CDR1 and CDR2 sequences are MNHEY and SVGEGT.

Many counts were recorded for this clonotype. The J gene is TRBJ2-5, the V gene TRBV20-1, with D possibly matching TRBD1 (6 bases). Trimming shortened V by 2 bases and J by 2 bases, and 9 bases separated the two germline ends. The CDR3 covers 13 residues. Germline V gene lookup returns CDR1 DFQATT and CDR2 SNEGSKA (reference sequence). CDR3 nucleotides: TGCAGTGCTAGATTGGGACATCAAGAGACCCAGTACTTC. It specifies CSARLGHQETQYF.

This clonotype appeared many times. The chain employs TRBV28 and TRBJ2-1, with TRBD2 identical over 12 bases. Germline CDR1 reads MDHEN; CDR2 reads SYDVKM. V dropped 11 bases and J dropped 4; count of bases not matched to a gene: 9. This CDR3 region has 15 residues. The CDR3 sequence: CAGSSLAGGYNEQFF. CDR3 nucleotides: TGTGCCGGATCGTCACTAGCGGGAGGATACAATGAGCAGTTCTTC.

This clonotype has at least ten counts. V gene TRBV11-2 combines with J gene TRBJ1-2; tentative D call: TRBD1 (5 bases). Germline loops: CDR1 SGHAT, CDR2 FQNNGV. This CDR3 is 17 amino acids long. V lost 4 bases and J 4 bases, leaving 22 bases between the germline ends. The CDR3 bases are TGTGCCAGCAGCTCCTTTACCGGGACCCGGTCGGCCTATGGCTACACCTTC. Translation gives CASSSFTGTRSAYGYTF.

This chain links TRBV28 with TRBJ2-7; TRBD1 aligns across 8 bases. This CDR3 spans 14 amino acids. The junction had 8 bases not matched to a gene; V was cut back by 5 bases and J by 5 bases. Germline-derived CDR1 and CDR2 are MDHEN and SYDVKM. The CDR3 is CASSRGQGGNEQYF. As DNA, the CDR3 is TGTGCCAGCAGTCGCGGACAGGGCGGGAACGAGCAGTACTTC.